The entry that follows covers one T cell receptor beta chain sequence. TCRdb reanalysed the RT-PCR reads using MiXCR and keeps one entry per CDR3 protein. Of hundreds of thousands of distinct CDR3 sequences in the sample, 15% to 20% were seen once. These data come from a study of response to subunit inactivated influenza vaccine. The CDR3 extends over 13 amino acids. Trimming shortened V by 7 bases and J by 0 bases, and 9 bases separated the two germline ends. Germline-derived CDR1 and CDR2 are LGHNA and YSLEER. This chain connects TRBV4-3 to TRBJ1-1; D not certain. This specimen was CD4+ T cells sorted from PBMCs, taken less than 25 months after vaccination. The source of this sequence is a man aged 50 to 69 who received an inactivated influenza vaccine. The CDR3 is CASTQQLNTEAFF. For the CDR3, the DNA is TGCGCCAGCACTCAACAGCTGAACACTGAAGCTTTCTTT.